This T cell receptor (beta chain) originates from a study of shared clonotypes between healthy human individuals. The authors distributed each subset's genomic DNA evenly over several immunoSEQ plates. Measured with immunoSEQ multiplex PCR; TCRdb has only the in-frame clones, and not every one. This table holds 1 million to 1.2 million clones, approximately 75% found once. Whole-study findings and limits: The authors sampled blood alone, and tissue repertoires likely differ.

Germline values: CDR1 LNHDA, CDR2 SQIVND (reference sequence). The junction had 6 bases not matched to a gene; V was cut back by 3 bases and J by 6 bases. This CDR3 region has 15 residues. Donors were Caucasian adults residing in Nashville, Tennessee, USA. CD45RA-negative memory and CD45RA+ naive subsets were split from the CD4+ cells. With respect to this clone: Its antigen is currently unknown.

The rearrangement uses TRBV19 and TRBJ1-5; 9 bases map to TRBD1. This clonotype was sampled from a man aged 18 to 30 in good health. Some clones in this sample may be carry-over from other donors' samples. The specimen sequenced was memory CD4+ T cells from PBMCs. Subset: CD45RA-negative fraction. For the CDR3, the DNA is TGTGCCAGTAGTATGGAGGACAGGGGATCTCAGCCCCAGCATTTT. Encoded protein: CASSMEDRGSQPQHF.